This T cell receptor beta chain was recovered during a study of cytomegalovirus exposure and HLA in healthy donors. In the PCR, 60 Vbeta and 13 Jbeta primers were used. The method was immunoSEQ multiplex PCR; TCRdb's version includes in-frame clones alone and lacks a portion of them. The sample carries tens of thousands of clones, 82% recorded once. V lost 7 bases and J 8 bases, leaving 17 bases between the germline ends. The CDR3 has 13 amino acids. Germline assignment: CDR1 LNHDA and CDR2 SQIVND (reference sequence). The chain couples TRBV19 to TRBJ1-2, with D tentatively TRBD1 (6 bases). This receptor was taken from a woman aged 18-29 years in good health and CMV-seronegative. Sequenced material: PBMCs. The CDR3 sequence is CASTPGGREGYTF. The DNA of the CDR3 is TGTGCCAGTACCCCGGGGGGCCGCGAGGGCTACACCTTC.